The 20 T cell receptor beta chains in this list originate from one sample, sequenced in a study of blood T cell repertoires in COVID-19. Data came from immunoSEQ multiplex PCR; TCRdb stores just in-frame clones and leaves some out. The data show roughly 340,000 clones, over 75% seen once. Sequenced sample: PBMCs or T cells enriched from blood (not recorded which). These TCRs come from a man aged 35 to 55 in a cohort exposed to, infected with or recovered from COVID-19 (not recorded which).

The chain links TRBV3-1 (or the pseudogene TRBV3-2) to TRBJ2-7; possibly TRBD2 for D (7 bases). The germline gives CDR1 LGHDT, CDR2 YNNKEL (reference sequence). The length of the CDR3 is 13 residues. V lost 7 bases and J 6 bases, leaving 16 bases between the germline ends. The CDR3 region is CASKRGEGVEQYF. DNA for the CDR3: TGTGCCAGCAAACGCGGGGAGGGGGTCGAGCAGTACTTC.

This chain links TRBV5-1 with TRBJ2-7; TRBD2 matches at 7 bases. Germline V lookup: CDR1 SGHRS, CDR2 YFSETQ. The CDR3 length is 15 residues. The J segment lost 2 bases and the V segment lost 4 bases, leaving 9 bases of the junction unmatched. The CDR3 DNA follows: TGCGCCAGCAGCCCTGGACTAGGCACTGCCTACGAGCAGTACTTC. It translates to CASSPGLGTAYEQYF.

This rearrangement joins TRBV15 to TRBJ2-5; a weak D match, TRBD2 (5 bases). V shed 3 bases and J shed 5 bases, with 10 bases lying between them. Germline CDR1 is LNHNV and CDR2 is YYDKDF (reference sequence). The CDR3 consists of 13 residues. This CDR3 reads CATSRSRGETQYF. The DNA for the CDR3 is TGTGCCACCAGCAGGTCCCGAGGGGAGACCCAGTACTTC.

The V and J genes are TRBV3-1 (or the pseudogene TRBV3-2) and TRBJ2-1; 13 bases match TRBD2. In germline, CDR1 is LGHDT, CDR2 YNNKEL (reference sequence). The CDR3 contains 17 residues. Trimming at V came to 0 bases and at J to 6 bases, leaving 5 bases not matched to a gene. The CDR3 sequence is CASSQDVGLAGANEQFF. The CDR3 DNA follows: TGTGCCAGCAGCCAAGATGTTGGACTAGCGGGAGCCAATGAGCAGTTCTTC.

This clone appeared a single time. CDR3 nucleotides: TGTGCCAGCAGCGTAGCCTTGGGAGACACCATATATTTT. Encoded protein: CASSVALGDTIYF. The chain is built from TRBV9 and TRBJ1-3; no reliable D call. This CDR3 is built from 13 residues. Germline V lookup: CDR1 SGDLS, CDR2 YYNGEE. The V end lost 0 bases, the J end lost 8 bases, and 9 bases lay between the germline ends.

The chain employs TRBV7-2 and TRBJ2-7; 8 bases match TRBD1. The germline gives CDR1 SGHTA, CDR2 FQGNSA. The V segment lost 0 bases and the J segment 6 bases; nucleotides outside the gene matches: 10. The CDR3 consists of 16 residues. The CDR3: CASSLARGTGWSEQYF. DNA for the CDR3: TGTGCCAGCAGCTTAGCTAGGGGGACAGGTTGGTCCGAGCAGTACTTC. The full variable domain, in which reference TRBV7-2 and TRBJ2-7 provide the parts outside the CDR3, is GAGVSQSPSNKVTEKGKDVELRCDPISGHTALYWYRQSLGQGLEFLIYFQGNSAPDKSGLPSDRFSAERTGGSVSTLTIQRTQQEDSAVYLCASSLARGTGWSEQYFGPGTRLTVT.

This chain links TRBV6-5 with TRBJ2-2; TRBD2 aligns across 11 bases. Per germline, CDR1 MNHEY and CDR2 SVGAGI. J lost 8 bases, V lost 6 bases, and 5 bases had no gene match. The CDR3 length is 14 residues. The CDR3 bases are TGTGCCAGCAGAAGACTAGCGGGATCGGGGGAGCTGTTTTTT. Translation gives CASRRLAGSGELFF.

The rearrangement links TRBV7-9 to TRBJ2-7; 7 bases align to TRBD1. CDR3 length: 15 residues. The V segment lost 5 bases and the J segment 4 bases; nucleotides outside the gene matches: 11. CDR1 SEHNR and CDR2 FQNEAQ come from the germline V gene (reference sequence). Here the CDR3 reads CASSLGWDREYEQYF. CDR3 coding DNA: TGTGCCAGCAGCCTAGGATGGGACAGAGAATACGAGCAGTACTTC. Supplemented by reference TRBV7-9 and TRBJ2-7, the full variable domain reads DTGVSQNPRHKITKRGQNVTFRCDPISEHNRLYWYRQTLGQGPEFLTYFQNEAQLEKSRLLSDRFSAERPKGSFSTLEIQRTEQGDSAMYLCASSLGWDREYEQYFGPGTRLTVT.

The chain uses TRBV7-9 and TRBJ2-1; 7 nucleotides agree with TRBD2. CDR1 is SEHNR and CDR2 is FQNEAQ in the germline V gene (reference sequence). The CDR3 has 15 residues. V lost 3 bases, J lost 7 bases, and 9 bases stayed unmatched. The CDR3 DNA reads as TGTGCCAGCAGCTTTTCGGGAGGACCGCGGAATGAGCAGTTCTTC. Amino acid sequence: CASSFSGGPRNEQFF.

The rearrangement joins TRBV19 to TRBJ1-3; a possible D gene is TRBD1 (6 bases). The germline V gene has CDR1 LNHDA and CDR2 SQIVND (reference sequence). CDR3 length: 16 residues. Deletions cut 4 bases from V and 2 bases from J, with 15 bases between. The CDR3 DNA sequence: TGTGCCAGTAGTACCCCCCGAAGACAGGCTGGAAACACCATATATTTT. It codes for CASSTPRRQAGNTIYF.

The chain links TRBV9 to TRBJ2-5; 7 nucleotides line up with TRBD1. From germline, CDR1 is SGDLS and CDR2 YYNGEE. V trimming: 5 bases; J trimming: 5 bases; junction bases outside the gene matches: 3. This CDR3 is 12 amino acids long. CDR3 nucleotide sequence: TGTGCCAGCAGTATGGACAGGGAGACCCAGTACTTC. This encodes CASSMDRETQYF.

The CDR3 bases are TGTGCCAGCAGCTTGGTTAGCCCAGAGACCCAGTACTTC. Its protein is CASSLVSPETQYF. The chain joins TRBV5-5 to TRBJ2-5, with D hard to call. The CDR3 has 13 amino acids. V was trimmed by 0 bases and J by 4 bases, leaving 7 bases between them. Germline loops: CDR1 SGHKS, CDR2 YYEKEE (reference sequence). The whole variable domain, remainder taken from reference TRBV5-5 and TRBJ2-5, is DAGVTQSPTHLIKTRGQQVTLRCSPISGHKSVSWYQQVLGQGPQFIFQYYEKEERGRGNFPDRFSARQFPNYSSELNVNALLLGDSALYLCASSLVSPETQYFGPGTRLLVL.

The V gene is TRBV3-1 (or the pseudogene TRBV3-2), the J gene TRBJ2-2; TRBD2 might be the D (7 bases). In germline, CDR1 is LGHDT, CDR2 YNNKEL (reference sequence). V lost 1 base, J lost 3 bases, and 15 bases lay in between. This CDR3 contains 17 residues. The CDR3 sequence is CASSQAGGGAYTGELFF. The CDR3 coding sequence is TGTGCCAGCAGCCAAGCGGGTGGGGGGGCTTACACCGGGGAGCTGTTTTTT.

The rearrangement joins TRBV3-1 (or the pseudogene TRBV3-2) to TRBJ2-1; 11 nucleotides agree with TRBD2. This CDR3 region has 15 residues. Trimming removed 1 base from V and 5 bases from J; junction bases left unmatched: 1. The V gene's germline CDR1 is LGHDT and CDR2 YNNKEL (reference sequence). The chain's CDR3 is CASSQVAGGDNEQFF. The DNA for the CDR3 is TGTGCCAGCAGCCAAGTAGCGGGAGGGGACAATGAGCAGTTCTTC.

The rearrangement uses TRBV28 and TRBJ2-6, with D tentatively TRBD1 (5 bases). The CDR3 totals 14 residues. Germline V gene sequence: CDR1 MDHEN, CDR2 SYDVKM. V was trimmed by 10 bases and J by 1 base, leaving 11 bases between them. CDR3 nucleotide sequence: TGTGCCACACAGACAGATTCTGGGGCCAACGTCCTGACTTTC. It encodes CATQTDSGANVLTF.

The chain has TRBV5-6 and TRBJ2-3, with 12 bases aligning to TRBD1. The V segment lost 0 bases and the J segment 6 bases; nucleotides outside the gene matches: 14. Germline CDR1 SGHDT, CDR2 YYEEEE. The CDR3 sequence is 19 residues long. The CDR3 is CASSLGIMTGQGAGDTQYF. The CDR3 DNA follows: TGTGCCAGCAGCTTGGGAATAATGACGGGACAGGGGGCAGGGGATACGCAGTATTTT.

The chain uses TRBV28 and TRBJ1-5, with 7 positions matching TRBD1. The CDR3 totals 12 residues. Germline CDR1 reads MDHEN; CDR2 reads SYDVKM. The J segment lost 9 bases and the V segment lost 3 bases, leaving 2 bases of the junction unmatched. The CDR3, as DNA: TGTGCCAGCAGTTTGTACAGGGGGCCCCAGCATTTT. It translates to CASSLYRGPQHF.

V gene TRBV7-9 combines with J gene TRBJ2-6; a possible D gene is TRBD1 (6 bases). Germline lookup yields CDR1 SEHNR and CDR2 FQNEAQ (reference sequence). The CDR3 totals 17 residues. V lost 3 bases to trimming and J lost 4 bases, with 16 bases between them. The CDR3: CASSLARTGSGANVLTF. DNA for the CDR3: TGTGCCAGCAGCTTGGCCCGAACAGGGTCCGGGGCCAACGTCCTGACTTTC.

About this clone: At one end, the junction sequence differs from germline, possibly due to a read error. The CDR3 spells CAGSEALSVAEQYF. CDR3 nucleotide sequence: TGTGCCGGCAGTGAAGCGCTGAGTGTTGCAGAGCAGTACTTC. The chain joins TRBV6-1 to TRBJ2-7; D unclear. The CDR3 runs 14 residues. Germline-derived CDR1 and CDR2 are MNHNS and SASEGT.

This chain connects TRBV28 to TRBJ2-7; 7 positions agree with TRBD1. V trimming: 5 bases; J trimming: 2 bases; junction bases outside the gene matches: 6. CDR3 length equals 14 residues. Looked up from germline, CDR1 is MDHEN and CDR2 is SYDVKM. The DNA for the CDR3 is TGTGCCAGCAGTCCCCGGGACAGAACCTACGAGCAGTACTTC. Protein product: CASSPRDRTYEQYF.